This passage covers 23 T cell receptor beta chains from one sample sequenced in a study of cytomegalovirus exposure and HLA in healthy donors. Produced via immunoSEQ multiplex PCR; TCRdb's table is partial and in-frame only. The table lists more than 60,000 clones, 96% of them singletons. Sequences were obtained from PBMCs. The receptors shown here come from a woman aged 18-29 years in good health and CMV-seropositive.

The chain recombines TRBV4-3 with TRBJ2-2; D possibly corresponds to TRBD1 (5 bases). V was trimmed by 6 bases and J by 8 bases, leaving 16 bases between them. Germline V gene sequence: CDR1 LGHNA, CDR2 YSLEER. The CDR3 has 14 residues. For the CDR3, the DNA is TGCGCCAGCAGTTCTGGACACGCGGTTGGGGAGCTGTTTTTT. This encodes CASSSGHAVGELFF.

This clone is a singleton in its sample. The rearrangement uses TRBV5-4 and TRBJ1-2; possible D gene TRBD1, 6 bases. V dropped 0 bases and J dropped 4 bases, with 10 bases sitting between them. Per germline, CDR1 SGHNT and CDR2 YYREEE (reference sequence). The CDR3 runs 14 residues. CDR3 bases: TGTGCCAGCAGCTTGGACAGGGTTCCCTATGGCTACACCTTC. Protein sequence: CASSLDRVPYGYTF.

J is TRBJ2-7 and V is TRBV5-1; 7 nucleotides line up with TRBD1. This CDR3 is 16 amino acids long. The V gene's germline CDR1 is SGHRS and CDR2 YFSETQ. The V segment lost 4 bases and the J segment 2 bases; nucleotides outside the gene matches: 12. The CDR3 sequence is CASSILRTGRAYEQYF. The CDR3 DNA reads as TGCGCCAGCAGCATACTCCGGACAGGCCGCGCCTACGAGCAGTACTTC.

This chain uses TRBV19 with TRBJ1-1, with TRBD1 matching over 9 bases. In germline, CDR1 is LNHDA, CDR2 SQIVND (reference sequence). The V and J ends lost 4 bases and 3 bases, in that order; junction bases with no gene match: 12. CDR3 length equals 17 residues. The CDR3 spells CASSRNRLRDRDTEAFF. The CDR3 DNA is TGTGCCAGTAGTAGGAACAGGCTACGGGACAGGGACACTGAAGCTTTCTTT.

J is TRBJ1-3 and V is TRBV7-2; D unclear. The V end was cut by 5 bases, the J end by 0 bases, with 8 bases between. This CDR3 has 14 amino acids. CDR1 SGHTA and CDR2 FQGNSA come from the germline V gene. Written as DNA, the CDR3 is TGTGCCAGCAGCCCCACTACCTCTGGAAACACCATATATTTT. Its protein product is CASSPTTSGNTIYF. The complete variable domain, with remaining parts taken from reference TRBV7-2 and TRBJ1-3, reads GAGVSQSPSNKVTEKGKDVELRCDPISGHTALYWYRQSLGQGLEFLIYFQGNSAPDKSGLPSDRFSAERTGGSVSTLTIQRTQQEDSAVYLCASSPTTSGNTIYFGEGSWLTVV.

The chain recombines TRBV6-6 with TRBJ1-1; D unresolved. CDR3 size: 12 residues. The V end was cut by 7 bases, the J end by 6 bases, with 12 bases between. Germline values: CDR1 MNHNY, CDR2 SVGAGI (reference sequence). This chain's CDR3 is CASTRRIAEAFF. DNA of the CDR3: TGTGCCAGCACCCGGAGGATAGCTGAAGCTTTCTTT.

This chain uses TRBV4-2 with TRBJ2-6, with D unclear. The CDR3 spans 18 residues. CDR1 LGHNA and CDR2 YNFKEQ come from the germline V gene. Trimming pared 0 bases from V and 0 bases from J, leaving 12 bases between. The CDR3, as DNA: TGTGCCAGCAGCCAAGAAGGCGACTCATACTCTGGGGCCAACGTCCTGACTTTC. It codes for CASSQEGDSYSGANVLTF.

This chain joins TRBV29-1 and TRBJ2-1, with a tentative D call TRBD2 (6 bases). The CDR3 consists of 11 residues. Germline V gene sequence: CDR1 SQVTM, CDR2 ANQGSEA. Here the CDR3 DNA reads TGCGGGGGGAGAGGATTGAATGAGCAGTTCTTC. It yields the protein CGGRGLNEQFF.

The chain joins TRBV10-3 to TRBJ1-1; D remains unclear. The CDR3 extends over 14 amino acids. V was cut by 2 bases and J by 2 bases, with 9 bases left in between. Germline V gene lookup returns CDR1 ENHRY and CDR2 SYGVKD. The CDR3 DNA reads as TGTGCCATCAGTGAGGGGGAGATAAACACTGAAGCTTTCTTT. Translated, it gives CAISEGEINTEAFF.

V gene TRBV9 combines with J gene TRBJ2-2; 8 bases are shared with TRBD2. The V gene's germline CDR1 is SGDLS and CDR2 YYNGEE. The CDR3 is 20 residues long. V shed 0 bases and J 6 bases; nucleotides not matched to a gene: 19. The CDR3 DNA follows: TGTGCCAGCAGCGTAGGGGTGATAGCGGGGAGATCTGCGGGCGCCGGGGAGCTGTTTTTT. Translating it yields CASSVGVIAGRSAGAGELFF.

The CDR3 coding sequence is TGCGCCAGCAGCCAAGCCCCCCCCGGGAGGGATGGCTACACCTTC. It encodes CASSQAPPGRDGYTF. This chain links TRBV4-3 with TRBJ1-2; D gene ambiguous. Trimming stripped 1 base from V and 6 bases from J, with 15 bases between. Germline CDR1 and CDR2: LGHNA and YSLEER. The CDR3 extends over 15 amino acids.

The gene calls are TRBV2 and TRBJ1-5; D not resolved. Germline V gene sequence: CDR1 SNHLY, CDR2 FYNNEI. Trimming stripped 5 bases from V and 6 bases from J, with 8 bases between. The CDR3 is 12 residues long. In DNA, the CDR3 is TGTGCCAGCAGTTTGGGCATTCAGCCCCAGCATTTT. The encoded protein is CASSLGIQPQHF.

V gene TRBV28 combines with J gene TRBJ2-1; a possible D gene is TRBD1 (6 bases). This CDR3 is 14 amino acids long. With 5 bases removed from V and 9 bases from J, the gap between germline ends came to 17 bases. CDR1 is MDHEN, CDR2 SYDVKM, per germline. The CDR3 loop is CASSPGARAGEQFF. CDR3 nucleotides: TGTGCCAGCAGTCCAGGGGCTCGGGCGGGTGAGCAGTTCTTC.

The gene calls are TRBV4-2 and TRBJ1-1; 9 nucleotides agree with TRBD1. The CDR3 has 16 amino acids. Germline V gene sequence: CDR1 LGHNA, CDR2 YNFKEQ. Unmatched junction bases numbered 7, after V lost 5 bases and J lost 0 bases. The CDR3 sequence is CASSSRTGAMNTEAFF. DNA of the CDR3: TGTGCCAGCAGCTCCAGGACAGGGGCAATGAACACTGAAGCTTTCTTT.

The chain links TRBV27 to TRBJ1-2; possibly TRBD1 for D (5 bases). The CDR3 has 14 residues. Germline CDR1 MNHEY, CDR2 SMNVEV (reference sequence). The V end was cut by 7 bases, the J end by 8 bases, with 20 bases between. CDR3 nucleotides: TGTGCCAGCACCCGATCGGGGGGAATGGGGGGCTACACCTTC. Its protein product is CASTRSGGMGGYTF.

The CDR3 region is CASSSDRGAPLAKNIQYF. Written as DNA, the CDR3 is TGTGCCAGCAGTTCAGACAGGGGGGCCCCTCTAGCCAAAAACATTCAGTACTTC. This chain joins TRBV28 and TRBJ2-4; 9 bases line up with TRBD1. There are 18 residues in the CDR3. Germline CDR1 is MDHEN and CDR2 is SYDVKM. With V trimmed by 4 bases and J by 0 bases, 10 bases remained unmatched.

The V and J genes are TRBV6-5 and TRBJ1-2, with D perhaps matching TRBD1 (6 bases). The CDR3 has 13 amino acids. V lost 6 bases and J lost 4, with 12 bases in between. Germline V gene lookup returns CDR1 MNHEY and CDR2 SVGAGI. The CDR3 DNA follows: TGTGCCAGCAGAACGGGACATATCTATGGCTACACCTTC. It encodes CASRTGHIYGYTF.

The chain has TRBV27 and TRBJ2-7, with 10 bases identical to TRBD2. This CDR3 spans 14 amino acids. V lost 5 bases and J lost 5; bases outside the gene matches: 6. Germline CDR1 is MNHEY and CDR2 is SMNVEV (reference sequence). CDR3 coding DNA: TGTGCCAGCAGTCAAACTAGCGGGAAAGACGAGCAGTACTTC. Its translation is CASSQTSGKDEQYF.

This chain links TRBV12-5 with TRBJ2-1; 8 bases are a match to TRBD1. CDR1 is LGHNT, CDR2 FRNRAP, per germline. Trimming removed 6 bases from V and 6 bases from J; junction bases left unmatched: 13. The CDR3 runs to 16 residues. The CDR3 spells CASGGPRDRWPNEQFF. Written as DNA, the CDR3 is TGTGCTAGTGGGGGTCCACGGGACAGGTGGCCCAATGAGCAGTTCTTC.

CDR3 sequence reads: CASSLLLRDRGEDEQFF. In nucleotides, the CDR3 is TGTGCCAGCAGCTTGCTACTTCGGGACAGGGGGGAAGATGAGCAGTTCTTC. The chain combines TRBV13 with TRBJ2-1; 11 bases line up with TRBD1. With V trimmed by 3 bases and J by 8 bases, 12 bases remained unmatched. This CDR3 spans 17 amino acids. CDR1 and CDR2 (germline): PRHDT, FYEKMQ (reference sequence).

The chain couples TRBV6-6 to TRBJ1-4; 9 bases match TRBD1. The CDR3 length is 14 residues. The germline gives CDR1 MNHNY, CDR2 SVGAGI (reference sequence). After removal of 6 bases from V and 7 bases from J, the junction contained 6 bases not matched to a gene. This CDR3 reads CASSLTGGVEKLFF. The CDR3 bases are TGTGCCAGCAGCCTTACAGGGGGCGTTGAAAAACTGTTTTTT.

The rearrangement links TRBV30 to TRBJ1-4; tentatively, D is TRBD1 (5 bases). The V and J ends lost 0 bases and 8 bases respectively, with 10 bases between them. CDR1 and CDR2 from the germline V gene are GTSNPN and SVGIG (reference sequence). The CDR3 contains 13 residues. The CDR3 coding sequence is TGTGCCTGGAGTGTACAACAGGAAGAAAAACTGTTTTTT. Amino acid sequence: CAWSVQQEEKLFF.

The chain has TRBV6-6 and TRBJ2-1, with TRBD2 matching 9 bases. Per the germline V gene, CDR1 is MNHNY and CDR2 is SVGAGI (reference sequence). CDR3 length equals 16 residues. The J segment lost 2 bases and the V segment lost 8 bases, leaving 10 bases of the junction unmatched. Written as DNA, the CDR3 is TGTGCCAGCCGATGGACTAGCGCCAAGCCCTACAATGAGCAGTTCTTC. Translating gives CASRWTSAKPYNEQFF.